This T cell receptor (beta chain) was sequenced in a study of blood T cell repertoires in COVID-19. The V end was cut by 0 bases, the J end by 6 bases, with 13 bases between. The CDR3 contains 15 residues. Germline V gene data show CDR1 as SGHNT and CDR2 as YYREEE (reference sequence). Profiled with immunoSEQ multiplex PCR; TCRdb holds only in-frame clones, not every one. The sample lists about 350,000 clones, roughly 87% seen once, with 2.5% to 3% in the top ten. The V and J genes are TRBV5-4 and TRBJ1-5; D is undetermined. The sequencing input was PBMCs or T cells enriched from blood (not recorded which). This sequence was found in a woman in her 30s who had recovered from COVID-19. CDR3 sequence: CASSLGPEVFQPQHF. DNA of the CDR3: TGTGCCAGCAGCTTGGGGCCGGAGGTATTTCAGCCCCAGCATTTT.